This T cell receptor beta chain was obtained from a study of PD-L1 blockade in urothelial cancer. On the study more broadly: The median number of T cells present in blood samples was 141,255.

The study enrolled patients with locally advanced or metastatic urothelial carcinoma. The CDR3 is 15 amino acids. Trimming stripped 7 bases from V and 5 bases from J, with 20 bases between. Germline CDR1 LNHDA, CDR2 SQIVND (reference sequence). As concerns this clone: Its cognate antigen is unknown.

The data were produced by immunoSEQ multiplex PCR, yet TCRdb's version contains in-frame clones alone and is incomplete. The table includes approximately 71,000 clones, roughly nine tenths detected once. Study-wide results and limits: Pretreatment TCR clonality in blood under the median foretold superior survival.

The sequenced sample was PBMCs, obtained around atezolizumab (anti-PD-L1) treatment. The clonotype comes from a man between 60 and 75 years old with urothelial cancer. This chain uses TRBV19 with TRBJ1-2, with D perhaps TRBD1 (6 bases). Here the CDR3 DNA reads TGTGCCAGTACTGCGCAGGGGAGTCCGATTTATGGCTACACCTTC. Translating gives CASTAQGSPIYGYTF.